This paragraph reports one TCR beta chain. Its antigen is unknown. Sequencing templates came from extracted RNA that was reverse transcribed into cDNA. The protocol was immunoSEQ multiplex PCR, while the TCRdb copy is restricted to in-frame clones and leaves out a portion. The sample consists of some 110,000 clones, 58% of them appearing once. The trim removed 3 bases at V and 1 base at J, leaving 9 bases unmatched. This CDR3 region has 17 residues. Germline-derived CDR1 and CDR2 are LNHNV and YYDKDF (reference sequence). This sample was taken from a study of CD8+ T cells in alopecia areata. The study's findings and limits: Scalp clonality, along with expanded CD8+ clones among the top 100, was significantly decreased by tofacitinib.

The treatment was: oral pan-JAK inhibitor, 5-10 mg twice daily. This specimen consisted of CD8+ T cells sorted from blood, obtained at week 4, from a patient treated with tofacitinib. This rearrangement joins TRBV15 to TRBJ1-5; 7 bases are a match to TRBD1. The source is a human donor with alopecia areata. The CDR3 loop reads CATSRERTGVSNQPQHF. CDR3 in DNA: TGTGCCACCAGCAGGGAGAGAACAGGGGTGAGCAATCAGCCCCAGCATTTT.